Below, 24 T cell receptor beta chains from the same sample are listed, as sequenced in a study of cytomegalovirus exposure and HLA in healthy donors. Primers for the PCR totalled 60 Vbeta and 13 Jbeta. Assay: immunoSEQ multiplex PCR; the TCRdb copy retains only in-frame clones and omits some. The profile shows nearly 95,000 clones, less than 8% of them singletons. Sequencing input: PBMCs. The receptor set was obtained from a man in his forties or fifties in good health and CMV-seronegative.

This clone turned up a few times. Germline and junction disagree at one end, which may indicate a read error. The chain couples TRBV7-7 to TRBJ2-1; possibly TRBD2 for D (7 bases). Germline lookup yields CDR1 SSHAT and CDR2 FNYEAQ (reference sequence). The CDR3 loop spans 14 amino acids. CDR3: CASSLIGGGDEQFF. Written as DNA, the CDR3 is TGTGCTAGCAGCTTAATAGGGGGGGGTGACGAGCAGTTCTTC. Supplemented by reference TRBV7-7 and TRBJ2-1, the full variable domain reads GAGVSQSPRYKVTKRGQDVTLRCDPISSHATLYWYQQALGQGPEFLTYFNYEAQPDKSGLPSDRFSAERPEGSISTLTIQRTEQRDSAMYRCASSLIGGGDEQFFGPGTRLTVL.

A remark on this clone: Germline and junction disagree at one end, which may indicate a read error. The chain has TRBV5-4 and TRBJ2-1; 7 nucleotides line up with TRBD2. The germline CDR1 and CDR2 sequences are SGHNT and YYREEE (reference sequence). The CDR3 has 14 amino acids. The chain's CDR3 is CASSLGRDYNEQFF. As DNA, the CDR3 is TGTGCCAGCAGTTTGGGGAGGGACTACAATGAGCAGTTCTTC.

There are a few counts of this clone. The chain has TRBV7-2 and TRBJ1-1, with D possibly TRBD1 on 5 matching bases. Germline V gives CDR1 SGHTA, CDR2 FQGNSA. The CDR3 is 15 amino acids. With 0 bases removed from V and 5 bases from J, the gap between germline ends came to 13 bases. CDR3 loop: CASSLALDRGTEAFF. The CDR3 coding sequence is TGTGCCAGCAGCTTAGCTCTAGATCGGGGGACTGAAGCTTTCTTT.

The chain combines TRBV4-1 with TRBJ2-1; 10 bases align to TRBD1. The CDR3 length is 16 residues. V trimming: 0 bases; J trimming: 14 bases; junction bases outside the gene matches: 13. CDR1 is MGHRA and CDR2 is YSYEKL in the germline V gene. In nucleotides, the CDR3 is TGCGCCAGCAGCCAAGATCTGTCCCGGGACAGGGGAGGGAAGTTCTTC. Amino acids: CASSQDLSRDRGGKFF.

The CDR3 nucleotides read TGTGCCAGCAGTTTCCTCCTCGGGACAGGGGGCAGAAAGGGCTACACCTTC. It is translated as CASSFLLGTGGRKGYTF. This chain links TRBV27 with TRBJ1-2, with 12 bases lining up with TRBD1. Germline V CDR1 and CDR2: MNHEY, SMNVEV (reference sequence). J lost 8 bases, V lost 3 bases, and 13 bases had no gene match. The CDR3 loop spans 17 amino acids.

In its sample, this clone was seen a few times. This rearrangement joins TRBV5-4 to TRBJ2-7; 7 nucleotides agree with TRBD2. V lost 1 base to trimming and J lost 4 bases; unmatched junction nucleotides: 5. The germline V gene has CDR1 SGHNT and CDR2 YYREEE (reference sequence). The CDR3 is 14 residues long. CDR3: CASSLRGDHYEQYF. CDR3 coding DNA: TGTGCCAGCAGCTTGCGGGGGGATCATTACGAGCAGTACTTC.

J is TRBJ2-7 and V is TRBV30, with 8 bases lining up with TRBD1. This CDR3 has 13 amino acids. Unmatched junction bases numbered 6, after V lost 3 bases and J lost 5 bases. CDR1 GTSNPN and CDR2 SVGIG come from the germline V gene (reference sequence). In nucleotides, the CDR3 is TGTGCCTGGAGCCAAAAACAGGGGGACGAGCAGTACTTC. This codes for CAWSQKQGDEQYF.

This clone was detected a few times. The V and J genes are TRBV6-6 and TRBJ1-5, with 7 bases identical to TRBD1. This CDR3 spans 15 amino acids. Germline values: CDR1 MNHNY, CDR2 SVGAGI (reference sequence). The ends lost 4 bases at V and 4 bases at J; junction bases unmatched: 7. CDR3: CASSWDSLQNQPQHF. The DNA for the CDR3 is TGTGCCAGCAGTTGGGACAGTCTTCAAAATCAGCCCCAGCATTTT.

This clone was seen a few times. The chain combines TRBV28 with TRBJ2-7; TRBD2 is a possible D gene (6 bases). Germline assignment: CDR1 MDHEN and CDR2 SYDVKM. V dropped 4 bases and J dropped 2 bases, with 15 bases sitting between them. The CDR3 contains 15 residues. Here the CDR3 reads CASSSGGGFAYEQYF. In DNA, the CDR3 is TGTGCCAGCAGTTCTGGAGGAGGGTTTGCCTACGAGCAGTACTTC.

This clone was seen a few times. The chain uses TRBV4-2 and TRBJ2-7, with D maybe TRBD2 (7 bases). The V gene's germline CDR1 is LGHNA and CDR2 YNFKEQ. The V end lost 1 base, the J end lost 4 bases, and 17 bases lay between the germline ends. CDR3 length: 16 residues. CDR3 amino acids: CASSQGRAAGAYEQYF. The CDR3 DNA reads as TGTGCCAGCAGCCAAGGTCGCGCTGCGGGGGCTTACGAGCAGTACTTC.

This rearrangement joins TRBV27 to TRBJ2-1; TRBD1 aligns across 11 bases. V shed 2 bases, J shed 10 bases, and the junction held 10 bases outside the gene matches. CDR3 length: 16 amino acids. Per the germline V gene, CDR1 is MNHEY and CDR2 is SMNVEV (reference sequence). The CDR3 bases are TGTGCCAGCAGTTTAGAGAGAGGGACAGGGGGGCACGAGCAGTTCTTC. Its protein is CASSLERGTGGHEQFF.

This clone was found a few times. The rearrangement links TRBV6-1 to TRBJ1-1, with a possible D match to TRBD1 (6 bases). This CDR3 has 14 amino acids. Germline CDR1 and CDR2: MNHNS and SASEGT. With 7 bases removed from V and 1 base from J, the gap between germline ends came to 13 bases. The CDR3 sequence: CASTPDRRNTEAFF. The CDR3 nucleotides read TGTGCCAGCACTCCGGACAGAAGGAACACTGAAGCTTTCTTT.

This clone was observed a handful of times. The CDR3 sequence is CASSVGVSESYEQYF. In nucleotides, the CDR3 is TGTGCCAGCAGCGTAGGCGTTTCGGAGTCCTACGAGCAGTACTTC. This sequence joins TRBV9 and TRBJ2-7; D unclear. There are 15 residues in the CDR3. Germline-derived CDR1 and CDR2 are SGDLS and YYNGEE. With 0 bases removed from V and 1 base from J, the gap between germline ends came to 11 bases.

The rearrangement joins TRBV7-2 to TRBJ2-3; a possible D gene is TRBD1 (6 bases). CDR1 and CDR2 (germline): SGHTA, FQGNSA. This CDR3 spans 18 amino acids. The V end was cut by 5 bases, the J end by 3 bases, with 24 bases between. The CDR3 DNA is TGTGCCAGCAGCGAAGGAACAGGGAAAGGGTACCGGACAGATACGCAGTATTTT. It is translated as CASSEGTGKGYRTDTQYF.

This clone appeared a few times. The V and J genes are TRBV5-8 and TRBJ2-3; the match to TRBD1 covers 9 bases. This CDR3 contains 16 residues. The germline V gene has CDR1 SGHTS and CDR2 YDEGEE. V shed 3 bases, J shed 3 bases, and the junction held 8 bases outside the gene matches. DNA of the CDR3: TGTGCCAGCAGCTGGGGGGCCGGGACAGGGACAGATACGCAGTATTTT. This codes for CASSWGAGTGTDTQYF.

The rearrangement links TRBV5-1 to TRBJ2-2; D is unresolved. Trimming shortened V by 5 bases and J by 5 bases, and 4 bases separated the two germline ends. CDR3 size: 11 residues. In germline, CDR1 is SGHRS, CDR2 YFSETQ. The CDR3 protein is CASRETGELFF. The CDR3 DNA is TGCGCCAGCAGGGAGACCGGGGAGCTGTTTTTT.

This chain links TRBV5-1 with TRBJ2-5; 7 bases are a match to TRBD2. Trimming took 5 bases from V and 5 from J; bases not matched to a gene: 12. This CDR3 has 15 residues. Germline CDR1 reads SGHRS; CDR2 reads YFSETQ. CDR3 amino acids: CASRVRLAIYETQYF. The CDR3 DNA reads TGCGCCAGCAGGGTTCGACTAGCAATCTACGAGACCCAGTACTTC.

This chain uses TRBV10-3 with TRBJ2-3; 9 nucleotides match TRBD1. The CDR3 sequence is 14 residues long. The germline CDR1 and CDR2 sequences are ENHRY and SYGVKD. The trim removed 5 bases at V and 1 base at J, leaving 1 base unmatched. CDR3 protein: CAISRTGGTDTQYF. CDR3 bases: TGTGCCATCAGTCGGACAGGGGGCACAGATACGCAGTATTTT.

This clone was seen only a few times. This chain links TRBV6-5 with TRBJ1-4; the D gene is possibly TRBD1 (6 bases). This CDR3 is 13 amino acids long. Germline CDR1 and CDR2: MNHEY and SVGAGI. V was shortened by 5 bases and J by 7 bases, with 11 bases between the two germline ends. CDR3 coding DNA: TGTGCCAGCAGTGAACAGGGACCTGAAAAACTGTTTTTT. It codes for CASSEQGPEKLFF.

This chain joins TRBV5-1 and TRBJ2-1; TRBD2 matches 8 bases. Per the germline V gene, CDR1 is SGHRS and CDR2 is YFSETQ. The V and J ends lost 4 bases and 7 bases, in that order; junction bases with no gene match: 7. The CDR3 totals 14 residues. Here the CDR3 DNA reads TGCGCCAGCAGCACCGGGACTAGGGGGAATGAGCAGTTCTTC. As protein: CASSTGTRGNEQFF.

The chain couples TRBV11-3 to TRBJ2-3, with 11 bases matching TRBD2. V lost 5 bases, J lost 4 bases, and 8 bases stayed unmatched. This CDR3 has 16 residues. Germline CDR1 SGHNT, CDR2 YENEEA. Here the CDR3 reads CASSLNSGGAADTQYF. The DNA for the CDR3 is TGTGCCAGCAGCCTAAATAGCGGGGGGGCGGCAGATACGCAGTATTTT.

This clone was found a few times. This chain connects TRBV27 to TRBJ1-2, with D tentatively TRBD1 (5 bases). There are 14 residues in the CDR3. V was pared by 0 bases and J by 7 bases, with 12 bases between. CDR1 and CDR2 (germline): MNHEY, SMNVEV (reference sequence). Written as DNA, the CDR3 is TGTGCCAGCAGTTTATCGACCGACAGTCCTGGCTACACCTTC. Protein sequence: CASSLSTDSPGYTF.

In nucleotides, the CDR3 is TGCGCCAGCAAAAGCCAAGGGACAGTCTACGAGCAGTACTTC. Its translation is CASKSQGTVYEQYF. J is TRBJ2-7 and V is TRBV5-1; TRBD1 aligns across 7 bases. Germline V gene sequence: CDR1 SGHRS, CDR2 YFSETQ. The V and J ends lost 6 bases and 3 bases, in that order; junction bases with no gene match: 9. The CDR3 sequence is 14 residues long.

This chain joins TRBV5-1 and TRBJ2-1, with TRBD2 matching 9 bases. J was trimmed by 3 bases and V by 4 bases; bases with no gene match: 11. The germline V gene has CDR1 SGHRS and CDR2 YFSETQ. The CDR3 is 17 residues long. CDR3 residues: CASSPGQLAGNYNEQFF. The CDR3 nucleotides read TGCGCCAGCAGCCCCGGTCAGCTAGCGGGAAACTACAATGAGCAGTTCTTC.